This T cell receptor beta chain was profiled in a study of T cells after yellow fever vaccination. The CDR3 length is 13 residues. V lost 5 bases and J lost 7, with 14 bases in between. Germline V gene data show CDR1 as SGHTA and CDR2 as FQGNSA. TCRdb reprocessed the 5' RACE reads via MiXCR and lists one record per CDR3 protein. The sample has some 670,000 distinct CDR3 sequences, around an eighth seen once. This clonotype was observed a few times. The V call is TRBV7-2, the J call TRBJ1-1; D gene uncertain. This sample comprised PBMCs, obtained on the day of the yellow fever booster vaccination. This clonotype originated in a man aged 30 to 45 who received the YFV17D yellow fever vaccine. The chain's CDR3 is CASSPSEWVEAFF. CDR3 in DNA: TGTGCCAGCAGCCCCTCCGAATGGGTTGAAGCTTTCTTT.